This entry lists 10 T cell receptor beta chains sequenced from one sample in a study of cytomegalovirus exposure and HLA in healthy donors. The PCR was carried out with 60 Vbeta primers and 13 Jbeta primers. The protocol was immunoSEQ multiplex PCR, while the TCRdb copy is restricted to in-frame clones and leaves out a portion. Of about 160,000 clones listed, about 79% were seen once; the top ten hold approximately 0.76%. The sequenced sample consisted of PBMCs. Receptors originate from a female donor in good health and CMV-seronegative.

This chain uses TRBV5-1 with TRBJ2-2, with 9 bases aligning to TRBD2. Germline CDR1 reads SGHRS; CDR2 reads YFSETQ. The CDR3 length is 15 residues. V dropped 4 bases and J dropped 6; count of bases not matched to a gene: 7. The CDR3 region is CASSQAGGRSGELFF. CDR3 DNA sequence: TGCGCCAGCAGCCAAGCGGGGGGTCGTTCCGGGGAGCTGTTTTTT.

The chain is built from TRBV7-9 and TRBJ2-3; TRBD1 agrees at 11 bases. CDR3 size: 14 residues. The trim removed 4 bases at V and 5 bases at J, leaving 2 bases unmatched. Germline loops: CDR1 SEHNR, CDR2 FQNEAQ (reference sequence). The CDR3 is CASSSGQGEDTQYF. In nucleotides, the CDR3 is TGTGCCAGCAGCTCGGGACAGGGGGAAGATACGCAGTATTTT.

Written as DNA, the CDR3 is TGTGCCAGCCCGCAGAGGTGGAAGACCGGGGAGCTGTTTTTT. Its translation: CASPQRWKTGELFF. The V call is TRBV19, the J call TRBJ2-2, with D unresolved. The V end lost 9 bases, the J end lost 5 bases, and 16 bases lay between the germline ends. This CDR3 has 14 amino acids. Germline V gene data show CDR1 as LNHDA and CDR2 as SQIVND (reference sequence).

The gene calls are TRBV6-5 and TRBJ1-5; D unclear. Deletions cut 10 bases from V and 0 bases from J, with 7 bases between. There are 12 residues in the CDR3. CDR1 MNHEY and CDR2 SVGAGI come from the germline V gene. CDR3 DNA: TGTGCCATCAGCAATAGCAATCAGCCCCAGCATTTT. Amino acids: CAISNSNQPQHF.

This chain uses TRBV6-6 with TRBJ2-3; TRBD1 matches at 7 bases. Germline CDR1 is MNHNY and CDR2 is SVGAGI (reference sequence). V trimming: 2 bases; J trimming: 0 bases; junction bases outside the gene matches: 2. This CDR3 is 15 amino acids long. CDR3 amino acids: CASSYRGQSTDTQYF. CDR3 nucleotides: TGTGCCAGCAGTTACCGGGGACAGAGCACAGATACGCAGTATTTT.

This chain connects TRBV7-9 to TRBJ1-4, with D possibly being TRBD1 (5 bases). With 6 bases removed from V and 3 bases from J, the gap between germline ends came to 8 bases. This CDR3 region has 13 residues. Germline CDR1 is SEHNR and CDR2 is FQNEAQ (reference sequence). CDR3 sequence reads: CASRRGANEKLFF. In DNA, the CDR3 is TGTGCCAGCAGACGGGGGGCTAATGAAAAACTGTTTTTT.

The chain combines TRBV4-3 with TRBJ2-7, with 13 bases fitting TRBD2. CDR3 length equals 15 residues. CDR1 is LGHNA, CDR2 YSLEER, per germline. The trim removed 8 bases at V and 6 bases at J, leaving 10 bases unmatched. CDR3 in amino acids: CASPSWTSGRREQYF. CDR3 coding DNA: TGCGCCAGCCCCTCCTGGACTAGCGGGAGACGCGAGCAGTACTTC.

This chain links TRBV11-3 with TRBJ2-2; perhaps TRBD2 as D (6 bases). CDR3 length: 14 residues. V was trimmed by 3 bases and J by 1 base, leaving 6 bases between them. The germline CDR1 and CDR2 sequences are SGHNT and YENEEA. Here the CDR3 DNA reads TGTGCCAGCAGCTTGGGGGGGAACACCGGGGAGCTGTTTTTT. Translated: CASSLGGNTGELFF.

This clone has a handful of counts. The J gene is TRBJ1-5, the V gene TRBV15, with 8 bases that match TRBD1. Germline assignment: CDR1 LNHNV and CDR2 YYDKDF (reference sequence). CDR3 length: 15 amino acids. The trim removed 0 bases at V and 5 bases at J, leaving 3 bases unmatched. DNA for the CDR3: TGTGCCACCAGCAGAGACAGGGGGCTTTATCAGCCCCAGCATTTT. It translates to CATSRDRGLYQPQHF.

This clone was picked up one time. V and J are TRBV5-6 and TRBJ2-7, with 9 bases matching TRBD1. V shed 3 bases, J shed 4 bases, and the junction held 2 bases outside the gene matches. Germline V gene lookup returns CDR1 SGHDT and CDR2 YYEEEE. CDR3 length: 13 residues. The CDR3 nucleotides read TGTGCCAGCAGCTCAGGGACAGGGTACGAGCAGTACTTC. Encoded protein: CASSSGTGYEQYF.